The clone carrying this TCR beta chain was seen ten or more times. What it recognizes is unknown. Germline V gives CDR1 DFQATT, CDR2 SNEGSKA (reference sequence). With V trimmed by 4 bases and J by 5 bases, 8 bases remained unmatched. The CDR3 sequence is 15 residues long. This sample stems from a study of response to subunit inactivated influenza vaccine. Whole-study results and caveats: Authors suggested few new T cells are recruited by each seasonal influenza vaccination.

TCRdb reprocessed the RT-PCR reads with MiXCR, giving one entry per CDR3 protein. The sample records approximately 530,000 distinct CDR3 sequences, approximately 7.8% being singletons. The V call is TRBV20-1, the J call TRBJ1-1, with 12 positions matching TRBD1. This TCR derives from a man aged 50-75 years who received an inactivated influenza vaccine. This sample comprised PBMCs from blood, obtained about 24 months after vaccination. Here the CDR3 reads CSAKGTGGAGTEAFF. In DNA, the CDR3 is TGCAGTGCTAAGGGGACAGGGGGCGCAGGGACTGAAGCTTTCTTT.